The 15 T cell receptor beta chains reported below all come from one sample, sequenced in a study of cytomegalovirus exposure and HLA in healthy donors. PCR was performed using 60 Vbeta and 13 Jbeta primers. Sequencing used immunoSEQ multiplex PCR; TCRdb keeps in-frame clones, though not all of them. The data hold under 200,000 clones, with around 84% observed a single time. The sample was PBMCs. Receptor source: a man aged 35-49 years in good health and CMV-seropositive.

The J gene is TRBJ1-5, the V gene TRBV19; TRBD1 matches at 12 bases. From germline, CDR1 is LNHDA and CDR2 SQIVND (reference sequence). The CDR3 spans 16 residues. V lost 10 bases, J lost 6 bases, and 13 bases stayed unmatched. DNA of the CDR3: TGTGCCACCTCAACGACCGGGACAGGGGGCTCTCAGCCCCAGCATTTT. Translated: CATSTTGTGGSQPQHF.

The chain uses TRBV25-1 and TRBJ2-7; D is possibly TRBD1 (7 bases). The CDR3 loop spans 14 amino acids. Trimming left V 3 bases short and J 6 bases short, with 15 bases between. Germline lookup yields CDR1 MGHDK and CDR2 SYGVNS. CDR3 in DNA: TGTGCCAGCAGTGACTTACAGGGGAGGAGCGAGCAGTACTTC. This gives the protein CASSDLQGRSEQYF.

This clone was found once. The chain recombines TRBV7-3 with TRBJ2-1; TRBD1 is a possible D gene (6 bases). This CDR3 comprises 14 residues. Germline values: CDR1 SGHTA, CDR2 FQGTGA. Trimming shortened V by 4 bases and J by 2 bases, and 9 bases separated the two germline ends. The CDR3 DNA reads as TGTGCCAGCAGCTCCAGGGGAACCTACAATGAGCAGTTCTTC. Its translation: CASSSRGTYNEQFF.

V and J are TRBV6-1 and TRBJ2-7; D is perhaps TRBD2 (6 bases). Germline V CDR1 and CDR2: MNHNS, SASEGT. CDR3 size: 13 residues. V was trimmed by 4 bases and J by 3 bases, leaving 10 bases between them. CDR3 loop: CASSAGDVYEQYF. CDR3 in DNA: TGTGCCAGCAGTGCGGGAGACGTCTACGAGCAGTACTTC.

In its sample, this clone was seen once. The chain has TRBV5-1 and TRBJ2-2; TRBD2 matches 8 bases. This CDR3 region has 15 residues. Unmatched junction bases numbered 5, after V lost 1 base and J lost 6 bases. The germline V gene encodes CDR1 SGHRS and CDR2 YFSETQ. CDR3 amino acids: CASSLPAGGPGELFF. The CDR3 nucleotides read TGCGCCAGCAGCTTGCCGGCGGGAGGCCCCGGGGAGCTGTTTTTT.

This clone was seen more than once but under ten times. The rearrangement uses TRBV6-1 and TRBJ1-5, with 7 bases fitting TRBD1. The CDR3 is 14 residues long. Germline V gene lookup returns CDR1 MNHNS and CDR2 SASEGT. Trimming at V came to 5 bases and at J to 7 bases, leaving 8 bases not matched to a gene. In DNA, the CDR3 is TGTGCCAGCAGTTTAACAGGGGACGGCCAGCCCCAGCATTTT. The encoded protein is CASSLTGDGQPQHF.

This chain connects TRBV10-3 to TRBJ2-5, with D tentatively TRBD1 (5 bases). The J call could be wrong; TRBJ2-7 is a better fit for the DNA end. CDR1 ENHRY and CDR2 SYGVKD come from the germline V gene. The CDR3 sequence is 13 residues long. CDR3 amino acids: CATSTDIPYEQYF. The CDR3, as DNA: TGTGCCACTTCGACAGATATCCCCTACGAGCAGTACTTC.

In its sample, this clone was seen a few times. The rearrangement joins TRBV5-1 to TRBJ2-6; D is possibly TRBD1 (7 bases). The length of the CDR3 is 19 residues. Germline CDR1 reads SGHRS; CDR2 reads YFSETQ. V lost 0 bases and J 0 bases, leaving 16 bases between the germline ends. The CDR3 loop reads CASSLGGRGALSGANVLTF. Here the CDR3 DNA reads TGCGCCAGCAGCTTGGGCGGCAGGGGGGCTCTCTCTGGGGCCAACGTCCTGACTTTC. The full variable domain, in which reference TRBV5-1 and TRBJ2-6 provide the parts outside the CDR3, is KAGVTQTPRYLIKTRGQQVTLSCSPISGHRSVSWYQQTPGQGLQFLFEYFSETQRNKGNFPGRFSGRQFSNSRSEMNVSTLELGDSALYLCASSLGGRGALSGANVLTFGAGSRLTVL.

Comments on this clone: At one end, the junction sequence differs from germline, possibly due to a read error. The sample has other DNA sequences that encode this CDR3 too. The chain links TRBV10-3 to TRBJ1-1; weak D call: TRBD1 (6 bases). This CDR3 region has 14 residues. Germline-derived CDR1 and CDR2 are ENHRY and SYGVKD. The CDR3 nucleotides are TGTGCCATCAGTGAAACACAGGGTCGCACTGAGGCTTTCTTT. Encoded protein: CAISETQGRTEAFF.

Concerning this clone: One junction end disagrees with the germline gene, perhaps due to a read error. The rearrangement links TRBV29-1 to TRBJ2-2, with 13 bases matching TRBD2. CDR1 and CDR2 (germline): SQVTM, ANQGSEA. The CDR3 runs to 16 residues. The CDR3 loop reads CSDTGLAGYVHRGAVF. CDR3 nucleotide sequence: TGCAGCGACACGGGACTAGCGGGGTACGTTCACCGGGGAGCTGTTTTT.

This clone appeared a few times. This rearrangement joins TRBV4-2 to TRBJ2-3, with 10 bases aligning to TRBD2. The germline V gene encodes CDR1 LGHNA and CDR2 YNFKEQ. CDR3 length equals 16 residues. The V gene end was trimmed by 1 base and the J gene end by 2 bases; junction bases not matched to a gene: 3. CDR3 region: CASSQAAGGLTDTQYF. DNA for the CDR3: TGTGCCAGCAGCCAAGCAGCGGGGGGGCTCACAGATACGCAGTATTTT.

In DNA, the CDR3 is TGTGCCAGCTCACGGGGCAAAAATCAGCCCCAGCATTTT. Residues: CASSRGKNQPQHF. The chain recombines TRBV18 with TRBJ1-5; D perhaps matches TRBD1 (5 bases). The V gene lost 4 bases and the J gene lost 4 bases, with 8 bases spanning the gap. Germline V lookup: CDR1 KGHSH, CDR2 LQKENI. The CDR3 has 13 amino acids.

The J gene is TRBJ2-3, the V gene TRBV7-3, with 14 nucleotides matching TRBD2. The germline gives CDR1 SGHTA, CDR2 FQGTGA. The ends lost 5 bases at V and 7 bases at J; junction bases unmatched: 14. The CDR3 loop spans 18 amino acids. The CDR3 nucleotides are TGTGCCAGCAGCCGAAGAGGACTAGCGGGGGGCCAGGGGAATACGCAGTATTTT. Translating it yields CASSRRGLAGGQGNTQYF.

CDR3 coding DNA: TGTGCCAGCAGGGGACAGGCGCACACTGAAGCTTTCTTT. Protein product: CASRGQAHTEAFF. This chain joins TRBV2 and TRBJ1-1; 8 nucleotides line up with TRBD1. The CDR3 covers 13 residues. Germline assignment: CDR1 SNHLY and CDR2 FYNNEI. With 6 bases clipped from V and 3 bases from J, the junction kept 3 bases outside the gene matches.

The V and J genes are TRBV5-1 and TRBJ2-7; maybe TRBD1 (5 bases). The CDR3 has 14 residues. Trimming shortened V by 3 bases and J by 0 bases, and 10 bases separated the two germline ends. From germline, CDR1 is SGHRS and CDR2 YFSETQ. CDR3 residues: CASSSGHLSYEQYF. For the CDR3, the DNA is TGCGCCAGCAGCTCCGGACACCTCTCCTACGAGCAGTACTTC.